The 2 T cell receptor beta chains listed next were all sequenced from one sample in a study of T cells in Graves' hyperthyroidism and ophthalmopathy. Amplified TCR beta CDR3 regions derived from RNA transcripts. When the TCR CDR3 underwent first-round RT-PCR, the HTBI primer set was used. TCRdb itself ran the multiplex PCR reads through MiXCR, one entry per CDR3 protein. The sample has over 700,000 distinct CDR3 sequences; 30% to 40% are singletons. Source material: blood. These receptors originate from a woman in her forties with Graves' hyperthyroidism.

The CDR3 DNA is TGTGCCAGCAGTTTAGTTGGGGTGGGCGGGGAGCTGTTTTTT. This translates into CASSLVGVGGELFF. This sequence joins TRBV27 and TRBJ2-2; no firm D call. The CDR3 totals 14 residues. CDR1 and CDR2 (germline): MNHEY, SMNVEV (reference sequence). V was trimmed by 2 bases and J by 7 bases, leaving 11 bases between them.

On this clonotype: The junction departs from the called germline gene at one end, perhaps through a read error. The J gene is TRBJ2-1, the V gene TRBV5-4, with TRBD2 identical over 7 bases. CDR1 and CDR2 (germline): SGHNT, YYREEE (reference sequence). CDR3 length: 13 amino acids. CDR3 sequence reads: CASSPTSVNEQFF. CDR3 bases: TGCGCCAGCAGCCCTACTAGCGTCAATGAGCAGTTCTTC. The entire variable domain, with the rest obtained from reference TRBV5-4 and TRBJ2-1, is as follows: ETGVTQSPTHLIKTRGQQVTLRCSSQSGHNTVSWYQQALGQGPQFIFQYYREEENGRGNFPPRFSGLQFPNYSSELNVNALELDDSALYLCASSPTSVNEQFFGPGTRLTVL.